The 24 T cell receptor beta chains presented below share a single source sample, sequenced in a study of CD8 T cells in ankylosing spondylitis. MiXCR, run by TCRdb on the 5' RACE reads, gives a single entry per CDR3 protein. This sample has approximately 340,000 distinct CDR3 sequences; approximately 15% occur once, and the top ten carry around 1%. The specimen sequenced was blood, either unsorted or a sorted T cell fraction (not recorded which). These receptors all stem from a male donor with ankylosing spondylitis or in good health (not recorded which).

V gene TRBV12-3 or TRBV12-4 combines with J gene TRBJ1-6; D call uncertain. Trimming left V 3 bases short and J 7 bases short, with 10 bases between. The CDR3 totals 14 residues. CDR3 in amino acids: CASSLSPENSPLHF. The DNA for the CDR3 is TGTGCCAGCAGTTTGTCACCGGAGAATTCACCCCTCCACTTT.

This clonotype was seen just once. V and J are TRBV5-1 and TRBJ2-1; no reliable D call. V lost 1 base and J 6 bases, leaving 11 bases between the germline ends. CDR3 length equals 14 residues. The germline V gene encodes CDR1 SGHRS and CDR2 YFSETQ. The CDR3 loop is CASSLMTDLNEQFF. CDR3 nucleotides: TGCGCCAGCAGCTTGATGACGGATCTCAATGAGCAGTTCTTC. The variable domain in full, with the rest retrieved from reference TRBV5-1 and TRBJ2-1, is KAGVTQTPRYLIKTRGQQVTLSCSPISGHRSVSWYQQTPGQGLQFLFEYFSETQRNKGNFPGRFSGRQFSNSRSEMNVSTLELGDSALYLCASSLMTDLNEQFFGPGTRLTVL.

The genes are TRBV30 and TRBJ2-1, with 8 bases aligning to TRBD1. The CDR3 is made up of 14 amino acids. V dropped 3 bases and J dropped 6; count of bases not matched to a gene: 7. Germline CDR1 GTSNPN, CDR2 SVGIG (reference sequence). The CDR3 is CAWSIGQGLNEQFF. The CDR3 bases are TGTGCCTGGAGCATAGGACAGGGTCTCAATGAGCAGTTCTTC. The full variable domain, its missing parts supplied by reference TRBV30 and TRBJ2-1, is SQTIHQWPATLVQPVGSPLSLECTVEGTSNPNLYWYRQAAGRGLQLLFYSVGIGQISSEVPQNLSASRPQDRQFILSSKKLLLSDSGFYLCAWSIGQGLNEQFFGPGTRLTVL.

This clonotype has a handful of counts. V gene TRBV5-1 combines with J gene TRBJ1-1; 10 bases are a match to TRBD1. With V trimmed by 4 bases and J by 7 bases, 4 bases remained unmatched. Germline V lookup: CDR1 SGHRS, CDR2 YFSETQ. The length of the CDR3 is 13 residues. CDR3 in DNA: TGCGCCAGCAGCACAGGACAGGGGGTTGAAGCTTTCTTT. As protein: CASSTGQGVEAFF.

This clonotype was observed many times. The chain couples TRBV5-1 to TRBJ2-2, with a possible D match to TRBD1 (6 bases). The CDR3 is 16 residues long. CDR1 and CDR2 from the germline V gene are SGHRS and YFSETQ. V gave up 4 bases and J gave up 0 bases, with 13 bases separating them. The CDR3 spells CASSPVRTANTGELFF. The DNA of the CDR3 is TGCGCCAGCAGCCCCGTGAGGACAGCGAACACCGGGGAGCTGTTTTTT. The full variable domain, rest sourced from reference TRBV5-1 and TRBJ2-2, is KAGVTQTPRYLIKTRGQQVTLSCSPISGHRSVSWYQQTPGQGLQFLFEYFSETQRNKGNFPGRFSGRQFSNSRSEMNVSTLELGDSALYLCASSPVRTANTGELFFGEGSRLTVL.

This clonotype was seen at least ten times. The CDR3 protein is CASRATSGGAGETQYF. DNA of the CDR3: TGTGCCAGCAGAGCGACTAGCGGGGGGGCTGGTGAGACCCAGTACTTC. V and J are TRBV12-3 or TRBV12-4 and TRBJ2-5; TRBD2 agrees at 14 bases. The CDR3 is 16 amino acids. Trimming at V came to 6 bases and at J to 5 bases, leaving 8 bases not matched to a gene.

In its sample, this clonotype was seen a few times. The V call is TRBV27, the J call TRBJ2-7; no clear D gene. V lost 0 bases to trimming and J lost 1 base, with 13 bases between them. The CDR3 totals 16 residues. In germline, CDR1 is MNHEY, CDR2 SMNVEV (reference sequence). The DNA of the CDR3 is TGTGCCAGCAGTTTATCGCCAGCCTCAGTTTCCTACGAGCAGTACTTC. It translates to CASSLSPASVSYEQYF.

For this clonotype: This sequence may be a read error, since a much larger clone differs from it by one base. CDR3 loop: CASSPGKGHYQPQHF. The CDR3 coding sequence is TGCGCCAGCAGCCCGGGGAAGGGGCATTATCAGCCCCAGCATTTT. The J gene is TRBJ1-5, the V gene TRBV5-1, with D perhaps TRBD1 (5 bases). Trimming removed 4 bases at V and 5 bases at J, with 16 bases between. Looked up from germline, CDR1 is SGHRS and CDR2 is YFSETQ. The length of the CDR3 is 15 residues.

This clonotype was counted a few times. The chain combines TRBV29-1 with TRBJ1-1, with 10 bases aligning to TRBD1. J was trimmed by 4 bases and V by 7 bases; bases with no gene match: 9. The CDR3 sequence is 14 residues long. From germline, CDR1 is SQVTM and CDR2 ANQGSEA. CDR3 sequence: CSAEDRGLVTEAFF. CDR3 DNA sequence: TGCAGCGCCGAGGACAGGGGGTTGGTCACTGAAGCTTTCTTT.

A few counts support this clonotype. V is TRBV5-1 and J is TRBJ2-7; the D gene could be TRBD1 or TRBD2 (6 bases each). This CDR3 is 14 amino acids long. Germline-derived CDR1 and CDR2 are SGHRS and YFSETQ. Trimming left V 0 bases short and J 6 bases short, with 13 bases between. The CDR3 region is CASSLEGGVTEQYF. CDR3 nucleotide sequence: TGCGCCAGCAGCTTGGAGGGGGGAGTAACCGAGCAGTACTTC.

This clonotype was seen many times. One junction end disagrees with the germline gene, perhaps due to a read error. The chain is built from TRBV29-1 and TRBJ2-5; 9 bases are a match to TRBD1. Germline CDR1 reads SQVTM; CDR2 reads ANQGSEA. The CDR3 totals 13 residues. The CDR3 nucleotides are TGCAGCGTTGGAGGGGTAGAACAGGGGGCTATAGACTTC. Encoded protein: CSVGGVEQGAIDF. The full variable domain, rest sourced from reference TRBV29-1 and TRBJ2-5, is SAVISQKPSRDICQRGTSLTIQCQVDSQVTMMFWYRQQPGQSLTLIATANQGSEATYESGFVIDKFPISRPNLTFSTLTVSNMSPEDSSIYLCSVGGVEQGAIDFGPGTRLLVL.

The sample holds many counts of this clonotype. The V gene is TRBV5-1, the J gene TRBJ2-2; TRBD2 might be the D (5 bases). Germline assignment: CDR1 SGHRS and CDR2 YFSETQ. V was clipped by 2 bases and J by 8 bases, with 13 bases between them. This CDR3 contains 14 residues. For the CDR3, the DNA is TGCGCCAGCAGCTTCACAGTTCCGGGAGGGGAGCTGTTTTTT. Its protein is CASSFTVPGGELFF.

This clonotype was recorded many times. The chain employs TRBV7-2 and TRBJ2-4; the D is unclear. The CDR3 has 12 residues. CDR1 is SGHTA, CDR2 FQGNSA, per germline. The V end was cut by 2 bases, the J end by 11 bases, with 10 bases between. The CDR3 DNA follows: TGTGCCAGCAGCTTATTCCCCGGGCTTCAGTACTTC. Encoded protein: CASSLFPGLQYF. Complete variable domain (other parts from reference TRBV7-2 and TRBJ2-4): GAGVSQSPSNKVTEKGKDVELRCDPISGHTALYWYRQSLGQGLEFLIYFQGNSAPDKSGLPSDRFSAERTGGSVSTLTIQRTQQEDSAVYLCASSLFPGLQYFGAGTRLSVL.

This chain links TRBV5-5 with TRBJ1-1; D gene uncertain. CDR3 size: 15 residues. The V end lost 3 bases, the J end lost 4 bases, and 16 bases lay between the germline ends. Germline CDR1 SGHKS, CDR2 YYEKEE (reference sequence). The CDR3 nucleotides read TGTGCCAGCAGCTACACGTCGTTCCGGGGCACTGAAGCTTTCTTT. It is translated as CASSYTSFRGTEAFF. Together with reference TRBV5-5 and TRBJ1-1, the CDR3 gives the full variable domain: DAGVTQSPTHLIKTRGQQVTLRCSPISGHKSVSWYQQVLGQGPQFIFQYYEKEERGRGNFPDRFSARQFPNYSSELNVNALLLGDSALYLCASSYTSFRGTEAFFGQGTRLTVV.

The V call is TRBV5-1, the J call TRBJ2-2, with a possible D match to TRBD1 (6 bases). Deletions cut 3 bases from V and 3 bases from J, with 12 bases between. Looked up from germline, CDR1 is SGHRS and CDR2 is YFSETQ. The CDR3 is 15 residues long. The CDR3 DNA reads as TGCGCCAGCAGCTCCGGGACACTCGACACCGGGGAGCTGTTTTTT. This gives the protein CASSSGTLDTGELFF.

This clonotype was seen at least ten times. This chain connects TRBV20-1 to TRBJ2-5; TRBD2 matches at 10 bases. Germline V lookup: CDR1 DFQATT, CDR2 SNEGSKA (reference sequence). The trim removed 0 bases at V and 5 bases at J, leaving 15 bases unmatched. The CDR3 spans 18 residues. The CDR3 reads CSARDRGRSGRAEETQYF. The CDR3 DNA follows: TGCAGTGCTAGAGATCGCGGTAGGAGCGGGAGGGCCGAGGAGACCCAGTACTTC.

This clonotype occurred a few times. The chain couples TRBV12-3 or TRBV12-4 to TRBJ2-7; TRBD1 or TRBD2 may be the D gene (5 bases each). The CDR3 loop spans 14 amino acids. Trimming removed 5 bases at V and 3 bases at J, with 14 bases between. The CDR3 loop is CASSGGTQRYEQYF. The CDR3 DNA sequence: TGTGCCAGCAGTGGGGGTACCCAACGCTACGAGCAGTACTTC.

The V call is TRBV14, the J call TRBJ2-3, with 7 bases lining up with TRBD2. Germline V CDR1 and CDR2: SGHDN, FVKESK. This CDR3 is built from 16 residues. The V gene end was trimmed by 0 bases and the J gene end by 2 bases; junction bases not matched to a gene: 5. The CDR3 DNA reads TGTGCCAGCAGCCAAGATACGGGAGGTCACACAGATACGCAGTATTTT. Protein: CASSQDTGGHTDTQYF. The full variable domain, its missing parts supplied by reference TRBV14 and TRBJ2-3, is EAGVTQFPSHSVIEKGQTVTLRCDPISGHDNLYWYRRVMGKEIKFLLHFVKESKQDESGMPNNRFLAERTGGTYSTLKVQPAELEDSGVYFCASSQDTGGHTDTQYFGPGTRLTVL.

This clonotype was seen a few times. This rearrangement joins TRBV5-1 to TRBJ2-3; no firm D call. The CDR3 totals 14 residues. CDR1 is SGHRS and CDR2 is YFSETQ in the germline V gene. V was pared by 8 bases and J by 1 base, with 14 bases between. CDR3 amino acids: CASMSASRTDTQYF. CDR3 nucleotides: TGCGCCAGTATGTCGGCCAGCCGCACAGATACGCAGTATTTT.

A few counts support this clonotype. The chain has TRBV4-2 and TRBJ1-4, with D possibly TRBD1 on 6 matching bases. The CDR3 consists of 15 residues. Germline assignment: CDR1 LGHNA and CDR2 YNFKEQ. Trimming stripped 0 bases from V and 7 bases from J, with 12 bases between. In DNA, the CDR3 is TGTGCCAGCAGCCAAGAGGGACATAGAGGTGAAAAACTGTTTTTT. Its protein is CASSQEGHRGEKLFF.

In its sample, this clonotype was seen a few times. The J gene is TRBJ1-1, the V gene TRBV18, with TRBD1 as a possible D gene (5 bases). The germline V gene has CDR1 KGHSH and CDR2 LQKENI. V was pared by 6 bases and J by 4 bases, with 18 bases between. The CDR3 sequence is 15 residues long. The chain's CDR3 is CASSPGRSGGTEAFF. The CDR3 DNA reads TGTGCCAGCTCTCCCGGGCGGTCCGGGGGCACTGAAGCTTTCTTT.

This clonotype has just a few counts. The chain joins TRBV18 to TRBJ2-7; 16 nucleotides match TRBD2. Germline V gene sequence: CDR1 KGHSH, CDR2 LQKENI. This CDR3 has 15 residues. The V segment lost 3 bases and the J segment 7 bases; nucleotides outside the gene matches: 3. The CDR3 coding sequence is TGTGCCAGCTCACCCGGGACTAGCGGGAGGGAGGAGCAGTACTTC. It specifies CASSPGTSGREEQYF.

This clonotype has only a few counts. The CDR3 is CASSLEGTVAGWSTDTQYF. CDR3 nucleotide sequence: TGTGCCAGCAGCTTGGAGGGGACGGTAGCGGGATGGAGCACAGATACGCAGTATTTT. This chain links TRBV11-2 with TRBJ2-3, with TRBD2 identical over 8 bases. Germline V gene lookup returns CDR1 SGHAT and CDR2 FQNNGV. V shed 3 bases and J 0 bases; nucleotides not matched to a gene: 14. This CDR3 is built from 19 residues.

This clonotype was counted between two and nine times. The gene calls are TRBV14 and TRBJ1-2, with 7 bases identical to TRBD1. Germline loops: CDR1 SGHDN, CDR2 FVKESK. The length of the CDR3 is 15 residues. Losses at the gene ends were 5 bases for V and 4 bases for J; bases not matched to a gene: 10. The CDR3 nucleotides read TGTGCCAGCAGCTGGACCAACAGGGGCTTCTATGGCTACACCTTC. Amino acids: CASSWTNRGFYGYTF.